This T cell receptor beta chain was identified during a study of blood T cell repertoires in COVID-19. Study-wide context: Some COVID-19 samples were acute and others convalescent; all came from the United States, Italy and Spain. T cells, B-cell-depleted T cells, or PBMCs supplied cDNA or gDNA.

This clone was picked up many times. CDR3 size: 15 residues. The germline V gene has CDR1 MDHEN and CDR2 SYDVKM. V lost 5 bases to trimming and J lost 0 bases; unmatched junction nucleotides: 5. Per the original data handling: By means of reference gene primer amplification, nucleated cell counts were estimated. Sequencing used immunoSEQ multiplex PCR; TCRdb keeps in-frame clones, though not all of them. The DNA was the basis for D and trimming; V, J and clone size are from that table. The sample has fewer than 350,000 clones, about 82% seen once. The origin of this receptor is a woman in her forties or fifties with active or convalescent COVID-19. The chain couples TRBV28 to TRBJ1-1; TRBD1 matches at 8 bases. Sequencing was carried out using peripheral blood. The CDR3 is CASSRQGIMNTEAFF. CDR3 DNA: TGTGCCAGCAGTCGACAGGGGATCATGAACACTGAAGCTTTCTTT.